Given below is one T cell receptor beta chain in context. Antigen: not known. This specimen comes from a study of monozygotic twins with inflammatory bowel disease. Study-wide results and limits: Differing immunosuppressive treatments may have added variability to patient repertoires.

TCRdb reprocessed the 5' RACE reads and keeps a single row for each CDR3 protein, giving no DNA. In total, the table holds 400,000 to 500,000 distinct CDR3 sequences. The CDR3 contains 14 residues. The chain employs TRBV12-3 or TRBV12-4 and TRBJ2-2. Source material: blood. The sequence was collected from a human donor with ulcerative colitis or Crohn's disease, or a healthy co-twin of an affected twin (not recorded which). The CDR3 protein is CASSFRRNTGELFF.